These T cell receptor beta chains were read from a single sample in a study of blood T cell repertoires in COVID-19. The repertoire was sequenced with immunoSEQ multiplex PCR; TCRdb's copy has only in-frame clones and lacks some. This sample has about 260,000 clones; 70% to 90% occur once, and the top ten carry 3.6%. Sequences were obtained from peripheral blood. The receptors stem from a man younger than 30 with active or convalescent COVID-19. Both conserved end residues are part of each CDR3. A D gene is named only where the DNA matches it firmly. Clone size appears in some rows only: once, few, many, or a class for an expanded clone.

cdr3_length	v_call	clone_size	j_call	d_call	cdr3_aa	cdr3_nt
15	TRBV11-3	few	TRBJ1-1	NA	CASSLVYSPNTEAFF	TGTGCCAGCAGCTTAGTATACAGCCCCAACACTGAAGCTTTCTTT
15	TRBV5-1	NA	TRBJ1-4	NA	CASSLSGATNEKLFF	TGCGCCAGCAGCTTGAGCGGAGCAACTAATGAAAAACTGTTTTTT
18	TRBV30	NA	TRBJ2-6	NA	CAWSARDGQGSGANVLTF	TGTGCCTGGAGTGCCCGTGACGGCCAGGGTTCAGGGGCCAACGTCCTGACTTTC
20	TRBV11-3	once	TRBJ1-1	TRBD1	CASSLGEGQGWRGNNTEAFF	TGTGCCAGCAGCTTAGGGGAGGGACAGGGCTGGCGGGGGAACAACACTGAAGCTTTCTTT
8	TRBV7-9	NA	TRBJ1-1	NA	CASSLGGF	TGTGCCAGCAGCTTAGGAGGCTTT
16	TRBV24-1	NA	TRBJ2-3	TRBD2	CATSDTGGGNTDTQYF	TGTGCCACCAGTGATACGGGGGGGGGTAACACAGATACGCAGTATTTT
15	TRBV5-5	NA	TRBJ1-5	NA	CASSLPGEGFQPQHF	TGTGCCAGCAGCCTCCCAGGGGAAGGATTTCAGCCCCAGCATTTT
14	TRBV19	NA	TRBJ1-4	NA	CASSGRGLNEKLFF	TGTGCCAGTAGCGGACGGGGTCTTAATGAAAAACTGTTTTTT
15	TRBV5-4	NA	TRBJ2-3	NA	CASGLAPLATDTQYF	TGTGCCAGCGGGCTAGCTCCCTTAGCCACAGATACGCAGTATTTT
14	TRBV18	NA	TRBJ1-2	NA	CASSPSAADEGYTF	TGTGCCAGCTCACCCTCCGCTGCCGATGAGGGCTACACCTTC